The 8 T cell receptor beta chains below come from one sample, sequenced in a study of T cell responses to AZD1222 COVID-19 vaccine. The table came from immunoSEQ multiplex PCR; TCRdb's copy has only in-frame clones and leaves some out. Of 130,000 to 150,000 clones detected, 90% appear once; the ten largest clones hold about 3%. The source material was peripheral blood, sampled on day 0 of AZD1222 vaccination. Receptors were obtained from an adult in good health.

CDR3 sequence (DNA): TGTGCCAGCAGTGACCCCAAGTTGCACACCGCCTACGAGCAGTACTTC. Protein: CASSDPKLHTAYEQYF. The chain carries TRBV2 and TRBJ2-7; the D is unclear. The germline V and J ends were trimmed by 3 bases and 2 bases, with 17 bases remaining between them. CDR3 length: 16 residues. CDR1 is SNHLY and CDR2 is FYNNEI in the germline V gene. The whole variable domain, remainder taken from reference TRBV2 and TRBJ2-7, is EPEVTQTPSHQVTQMGQEVILRCVPISNHLYFYWYRQILGQKVEFLVSFYNNEISEKSEIFDDQFSVERPDGSNFTLKIRSTKLEDSAMYFCASSDPKLHTAYEQYFGPGTRLTVT.

V and J are TRBV9 and TRBJ1-4; 8 bases are shared with TRBD1. Germline trimming cut 3 bases from V and 2 bases from J; bases unmatched to any gene: 6. The CDR3 contains 16 residues. Looked up from germline, CDR1 is SGDLS and CDR2 is YYNGEE. The CDR3 nucleotides read TGTGCCAGCAGCGGACCCCGGACAGGGACTAATGAAAAACTGTTTTTT. As protein: CASSGPRTGTNEKLFF.

This sequence joins TRBV9 and TRBJ2-5; D gene unclear. V dropped 4 bases and J dropped 2 bases, with 6 bases sitting between them. The germline V gene encodes CDR1 SGDLS and CDR2 YYNGEE. This CDR3 has 12 amino acids. Written as DNA, the CDR3 is TGTGCCAGCAGCCCAACTCAAGAGACCCAGTACTTC. This translates into CASSPTQETQYF. The full variable domain, in which reference TRBV9 and TRBJ2-5 provide the parts outside the CDR3, is DSGVTQTPKHLITATGQRVTLRCSPRSGDLSVYWYQQSLDQGLQFLIQYYNGEERAKGNILERFSAQQFPDLHSELNLSSLELGDSALYFCASSPTQETQYFGPGTRLLVL.

The V call is TRBV3-1 (or the pseudogene TRBV3-2), the J call TRBJ2-7; the D gene could be TRBD1 or TRBD2 (5 bases each). The CDR3 has 13 amino acids. Per the germline V gene, CDR1 is LGHDT and CDR2 is YNNKEL (reference sequence). V was pared by 1 base and J by 6 bases, with 10 bases between. Here the CDR3 DNA reads TGTGCCAGCAGCCAAGGCAGGGACGGCGAGCAGTACTTC. Its protein is CASSQGRDGEQYF.

This sequence joins TRBV7-9 and TRBJ1-1; 8 bases agree with TRBD1. The length of the CDR3 is 15 residues. With V trimmed by 2 bases and J by 2 bases, 4 bases remained unmatched. Germline V CDR1 and CDR2: SEHNR, FQNEAQ (reference sequence). CDR3 sequence (DNA): TGTGCCAGCAGCTTAATGGGACAGGCTAACACTGAAGCTTTCTTT. Translated, it gives CASSLMGQANTEAFF.

This clone was found a few times. The conserved final phenylalanine or tryptophan is absent from the CDR3, which likely points to a read error. It is unclear where the CDR3 begins or ends on the DNA, so no DNA is shown, and the CDR3 is as TCRdb lists it. This sequence joins TRBV30 and TRBJ1-1; no check of the table's D call, TRBD1, against the DNA was made. Germline V gene data show CDR1 as GTSNPN and CDR2 as SVGIG (reference sequence). Including both end residues, the CDR3 is 11 amino acids long. CDR3 amino acids: CAWSEGPTAKL.

This clone was counted between two and nine times. V and J are TRBV19 and TRBJ2-3; D is unresolved. Germline-derived CDR1 and CDR2 are LNHDA and SQIVND (reference sequence). Trimming took off 6 bases at V and 1 base at J, with 14 bases between the two ends. CDR3 size: 15 residues. In DNA, the CDR3 is TGTGCCAGTAGCGCGTCCTCCCGTGGCACAGATACGCAGTATTTT. The encoded protein is CASSASSRGTDTQYF.

J is TRBJ2-1 and V is TRBV27, with D possibly being TRBD1 (6 bases). Trimming stripped 7 bases from V and 4 bases from J, with 17 bases between. The CDR3 loop spans 15 amino acids. Germline lookup yields CDR1 MNHEY and CDR2 SMNVEV (reference sequence). CDR3 sequence (DNA): TGTGCCAGCAATCATCCCGGGACAACATACAATGAGCAGTTCTTC. Translation gives CASNHPGTTYNEQFF.